These 8 T cell receptor beta chains share one sample of origin, sequenced in a study of glioma-infiltrating T cells. TCR alpha and beta CDR3 regions were amplified from RNA using iRepertoire nested multiplex PCR. TCRdb processed the multiplex PCR reads anew with MiXCR; each CDR3 protein has one entry. The sample carries around 97,000 distinct CDR3 sequences, 29% recorded once. The sample taken for sequencing was glioma tissue, nonneoplastic brain tissue, or PBMCs (not recorded which). The receptor source for this set is a human donor with low-grade glioma or glioblastoma, undergoing nonglioma brain surgery, or in good health (not recorded which).

The chain uses TRBV7-9 and TRBJ1-6; D is undetermined. V gave up 5 bases and J gave up 6 bases, with 8 bases separating them. The V gene's germline CDR1 is SEHNR and CDR2 FQNEAQ (reference sequence). The length of the CDR3 is 13 residues. The CDR3 loop is CASSGLVNSPLHF. The CDR3 DNA reads as TGTGCCAGCAGCGGACTGGTTAATTCACCCCTCCACTTT.

There are many counts of this clonotype. The rearrangement uses TRBV7-2 and TRBJ2-7; unclear D gene. The CDR3 loop spans 12 amino acids. Germline assignment: CDR1 SGHTA and CDR2 FQGNSA. With 4 bases removed from V and 2 bases from J, the gap between germline ends came to 6 bases. The CDR3 coding sequence is TGTGCCAGCAGCTCCGATACCTACGAGCAGTACTTC. Amino acid sequence: CASSSDTYEQYF.

This clonotype was counted only a few times. The J gene is TRBJ2-5, the V gene TRBV12-3 or TRBV12-4; D is perhaps TRBD2 (6 bases). The CDR3 is made up of 18 amino acids. The V end lost 4 bases, the J end lost 1 base, and 22 bases lay between the germline ends. CDR3 region: CASSSGLQAPPFQETQYF. The CDR3 DNA reads TGTGCCAGCAGTTCCGGACTACAGGCCCCCCCTTTCCAAGAGACCCAGTACTTC.

This clonotype was detected ten times or more. The chain is built from TRBV12-3 or TRBV12-4 and TRBJ2-3; TRBD1 aligns across 8 bases. The CDR3 length is 16 residues. V gave up 1 base and J gave up 2 bases; unmatched junction bases: 5. For the CDR3, the DNA is TGTGCCAGCAGTTTAGGGCCGGGACAGGACACAGATACGCAGTATTTT. Protein product: CASSLGPGQDTDTQYF.

This clonotype was counted ten times or more. The J gene is TRBJ2-5, the V gene TRBV20-1; D remains ambiguous. The CDR3 has 13 amino acids. Germline lookup yields CDR1 DFQATT and CDR2 SNEGSKA (reference sequence). Trimming shortened V by 0 bases and J by 0 bases, and 5 bases separated the two germline ends. CDR3 amino acids: CSARDQNQETQYF. The CDR3 coding sequence is TGCAGTGCTAGAGACCAAAACCAAGAGACCCAGTACTTC.

This clonotype rates as medium-sized. The chain carries TRBV20-1 and TRBJ2-1; D might be TRBD1 or TRBD2, each matching 5 bases. CDR3 length equals 15 residues. Trimming cost V 0 bases and J 2 bases, with 11 bases left between them. Germline CDR1 is DFQATT and CDR2 is SNEGSKA (reference sequence). CDR3 loop: CSAREWDGAYNEQFF. The CDR3 nucleotides are TGCAGTGCTAGAGAATGGGACGGAGCCTACAATGAGCAGTTCTTC.

As for this clonotype: This may be a read error: a much more frequent sequence differs by one nucleotide. V usage is TRBV28 and J usage is TRBJ2-1; a possible D gene is TRBD1 (6 bases). Between the trimmed V and J ends, which lost 5 bases and 4 bases, there was a span of 15 bases. Per germline, CDR1 MDHEN and CDR2 SYDVKM. The CDR3 totals 15 residues. The CDR3 DNA sequence: TGTGCCAGCAGTCTCACCGGGACAACATACAATGAGCAGTTCTTC. Amino acid sequence: CASSLTGTTYNEQFF.

The V call is TRBV2, the J call TRBJ2-3; 8 bases agree with TRBD1. Germline assignment: CDR1 SNHLY and CDR2 FYNNEI. There are 14 residues in the CDR3. V trimming: 4 bases; J trimming: 4 bases; junction bases outside the gene matches: 4. In nucleotides, the CDR3 is TGTGCCAGCAGTGCCCCGACAGGGGCAGATACGCAGTATTTT. Amino acids: CASSAPTGADTQYF.